The present entry profiles one TCR beta chain with its context. Followed over time, Seattle patients had been enrolled while infection was active. The entry originates in a study of blood T cell repertoires in COVID-19. V gave up 10 bases and J gave up 7 bases, with 17 bases separating them. The CDR3 loop spans 13 amino acids. CDR1 and CDR2 (germline): SGHTA, FQGNSA. Data came from immunoSEQ multiplex PCR; TCRdb stores just in-frame clones and leaves some out. This table has approximately 79,000 clones, approximately 80% appearing once. The specimen sequenced was peripheral blood. The chain links TRBV7-2 to TRBJ2-1; D is perhaps TRBD1 (5 bases). This TCR derives from a man between 45 and 60 years old with COVID-19, enrolled during active disease. CDR3 in amino acids: CATRLKGLNEQFF. The CDR3 nucleotides are TGTGCCACCCGTTTGAAGGGGCTGAATGAGCAGTTCTTC.